This T cell receptor (beta chain) originates from a study of vaccination and CD4 T cells after COVID-19. Across the study: Timing of post-vaccine sample collection was a median around 75 days after dose two, with a range of 14 to 241. Control wells got either CEFX epitopes, HIV-1 Nef peptides, or no peptide at all. From HCoV-229E, HCoV-OC43, HCoV-NL63 and SARS-CoV-2, overlapping spike peptides were used to stimulate the cells.

Noted treatment: roughly ten-day PBMC culture with coronavirus spike peptide pools or control peptides (ViraFEST assay). The Oncomine TCR Beta short-read assay was what sequenced the DNA obtained from cultured CD4+ T cells. From CD4+ T cells that had been cultured, genomic DNA was extracted. TCRdb re-called the PCR reads with MiXCR, one entry per CDR3 protein. Of roughly 20,000 distinct CDR3 sequences in the sample, approximately 52% were seen once. Of note for this clonotype: Its antigen is currently unknown.

This sequence was found in a human donor who had recovered from COVID-19. The sequencing sample was made of CD4+ T cells from blood, cultured in vitro.

CDR3 DNA sequence: TGCGCCAGCAGCCCTAACCTTGCGGGGGGACCTCAAGAGCAGTACTTC. This translates into CASSPNLAGGPQEQYF. This rearrangement joins TRBV10-2 to TRBJ2-7, with 8 bases lining up with TRBD2. The CDR3 runs 16 residues. The germline gives CDR1 WSHSY, CDR2 SAAADI. After removal of 6 bases from V and 7 bases from J, the junction contained 17 bases not matched to a gene.